This TCR beta chain emerged from a study of blood T cell repertoires in COVID-19. Across the study: Samples taken during acute and convalescent COVID-19 were collected in the United States, Italy and Spain. PBMCs, B-cell-depleted T cells, or T cells provided the cDNA or gDNA that made up the material.

In the study's own analysis: Estimates of nucleated cell counts were drawn from the amplification of reference gene primers. This table comes from immunoSEQ multiplex PCR, and its TCRdb copy is limited to in-frame clones, with some not included. D and trimming were read from the DNA, whereas the V and J calls and clone size are those reported in that table. The table shows about 120,000 clones, with more than 75% occurring only once. Germline V gives CDR1 MNHEY, CDR2 SMNVEV (reference sequence). This CDR3 is 13 amino acids long. V dropped 3 bases and J dropped 1 base, with 5 bases sitting between them.

The J gene is TRBJ2-3, the V gene TRBV27; D gene uncertain. The TCR originated in a woman between 45 and 65 years old with acute or convalescent COVID-19. The sample comprised peripheral blood. CDR3 coding DNA: TGTGCCAGCAGTTTCCAGGGCACAGATACGCAGTATTTT. Its translation: CASSFQGTDTQYF.